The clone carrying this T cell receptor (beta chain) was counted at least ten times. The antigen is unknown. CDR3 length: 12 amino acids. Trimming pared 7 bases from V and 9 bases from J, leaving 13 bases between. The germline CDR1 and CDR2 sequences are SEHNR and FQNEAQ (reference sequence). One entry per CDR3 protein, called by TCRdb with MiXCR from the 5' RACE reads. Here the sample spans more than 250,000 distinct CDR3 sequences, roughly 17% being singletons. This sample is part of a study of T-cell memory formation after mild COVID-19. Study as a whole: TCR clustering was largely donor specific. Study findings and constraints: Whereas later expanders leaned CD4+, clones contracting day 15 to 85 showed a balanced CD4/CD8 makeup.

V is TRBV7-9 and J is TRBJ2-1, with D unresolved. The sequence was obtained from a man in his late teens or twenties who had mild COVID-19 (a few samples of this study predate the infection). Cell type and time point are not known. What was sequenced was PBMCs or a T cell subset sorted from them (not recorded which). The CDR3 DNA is TGTGCCAGCAAAGGTTGGGCAAGTGAGCAGTTCTTC. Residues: CASKGWASEQFF.